This TCR beta chain was recovered during a study of cytomegalovirus exposure and HLA in healthy donors. Study results and limitations: The majority of TCR sequences were rare, yet some public TCRs appeared in many donors. In vitro confirmation showed three CMV-associated chains to be CMV antigen specific.

Points on this clone: Its target is not known.

Clones were read by immunoSEQ multiplex PCR, and TCRdb kept only the in-frame ones, dropping some. The sample holds approximately 150,000 clones; around 87% are singletons and the top ten take just over 8.5%. This TCR came from a man aged 18 to 29 in good health and CMV-seropositive. Sample: PBMCs.

The CDR3: CASSLGGWQPQHF. CDR3 sequence (DNA): TGTGCCAGCAGCTTAGGAGGTTGGCAGCCCCAGCATTTT. The chain recombines TRBV7-9 with TRBJ1-5; unclear D gene. CDR3 length: 13 residues. Trimming removed 1 base from V and 7 bases from J, with 8 bases in between. CDR1 is SEHNR and CDR2 is FQNEAQ in the germline V gene (reference sequence).